This T cell receptor beta chain came from a study of shared clonotypes between healthy human individuals. Across the study: Three CD4 naive, three CD4 memory, two CD8 naive and one CD8 memory plate were used per donor.

Terminally differentiated effector memory CD45RA+ cells were excluded by CCR7 positive selection of CD45RO-negative cells. Every donor, a Caucasian adult, lived in Nashville, Tennessee. The V and J ends lost 5 bases and 1 base, in that order; junction bases with no gene match: 1. Germline CDR1 and CDR2: SGHVS and FNYEAQ. This CDR3 has 13 amino acids. Of note for this clone: This sample includes further DNA sequences coding for the same CDR3.

Deep level was the assay's run setting. The repertoire was sequenced with immunoSEQ multiplex PCR; TCRdb's copy has only in-frame clones and lacks some. The table lists over 2,000,000 clones, 80% to 95% of them singletons. Source material: naive CD8+ T cells from PBMCs. The sequence derives from a man between 18 and 29 years old in good health. Some clones in this sample may be carry-over from other donors' samples. This chain uses TRBV7-6 with TRBJ1-1, with TRBD1 matching over 7 bases. CDR3 in DNA: TGTGCCAGCAGCCCAGGGGGGAACACTGAAGCTTTCTTT. Translation: CASSPGGNTEAFF.